This T cell receptor beta chain was found in a study of early T cells in non-severe SARS-CoV-2 infection. Study-wide background: Bulk RNA taken from unsorted whole blood was sequenced, leaving chains unpaired. Points from the study as a whole: VDJdb-based matching was biased toward anti-spike CD8 responses and missed private and CD4 specificities.

Attachment of unique molecular identifiers to individual cDNA molecules was performed. TCRdb ran MiXCR on the 5' RACE reads and lists one entry per CDR3 protein. The sample contains 65,000 to 80,000 distinct CDR3 sequences, under 15% of which appear only once. In regard to this clonotype: The antigen remains unidentified.

CDR1 and CDR2 (germline): SQVTM, ANQGSEA. J gave up 0 bases and V 8 bases, and 6 bases lay outside the gene matches. The CDR3 contains 14 residues. The sample was whole blood. The genes are TRBV29-1 and TRBJ2-1; the match to TRBD1 covers 8 bases. This receptor was taken from an adult who was a healthcare worker with PCR-confirmed SARS-CoV-2 infection or an uninfected control (not recorded which). The CDR3 loop is CSHRGKGSYNEQFF. CDR3 DNA sequence: TGCAGCCACAGGGGGAAGGGCTCCTACAATGAGCAGTTCTTC.